The present entry profiles one T cell receptor (beta chain) with its context. Its antigen remains undetermined. A read error is possible here, since a much larger clone lies one base away. This entry is derived from a study of blood T cells in healthy people across ages (dated by TCRdb to the mid-2010s). As for the study more broadly: In model experiments, roughly one uniquely barcoded TCR beta cDNA molecule per two T cells was captured by template switching. To track age-related changes in TCR beta repertoire diversity, the study relied on deep sequencing normalized with unique cDNA molecular identifiers. The study analyzed two additional independent replicas of 1 million unique cDNA reads from the same blood draw for two donors, one aged 18 to 29 and one aged 80 or older. To avoid experimental bias, donors of different ages were distributed randomly across sequencing lanes. Four age groups were formed from the donors: young (average approximately 17 years), middle-aged (just under 40), aged (more than 55) and long-lived (approximately 78).

The V end loses 4 bases and the J end loses 3 bases, and a stretch of 16 bases separates them. The CDR3 covers 17 residues, taking in both the cysteine and the phenylalanine. Only the CDR3 portion is preserved as DNA: 51 bases, with reading frame beginning at the first base. From the germline V gene, CDR1 is SGHVS and CDR2 is FQNEAQ. The library came from 5' RACE. Sequencing used an Illumina HiSeq 2500. The second PCR ran for roughly 6 to 11 cycles and used a J-beta primer mix along with a sample-barcoded 5' primer. A unique molecular identifier was introduced onto each TCR beta cDNA molecule by a template-switch 5' adaptor carrying 12 random nucleotides. At least 3 million CDR3-containing paired-end reads were obtained from each sample. First-strand cDNA synthesis was performed from all RNA using the Mint cDNA synthesis kit, with priming by a TRBC-specific oligonucleotide. After uracil-DNA glycosylase treatment, a first 18-cycle PCR used universal primers M1SS and BC2_uni_R on all cDNA. The original methods were these. For normalization, 1 million high-quality reads, each with a distinct molecular identifier, were randomly selected from each sample. Instead of being binned into consensus sequences, reads that shared molecular identifiers were thrown out. MiTCR, run with a Q25 quality threshold and the strictest error-elimination algorithm, handled CDR3 identification, clonotype clustering and error correction. Lower-bound total TCR beta diversity was estimated with a nonparametric unseen species model using Euler transformation. TCRdb trimmed the raw reads at Q25, called clones with MiXCR and kept productive beta chains. Every distinct CDR3 protein forms one entry, paired with its most common genes and DNA. TCRdb, not the original authors, processed these V and J calls. The sample records 850,000 to 950,000 distinct CDR3 sequences, 29% of which are singletons. The ten largest clones capture roughly a sixth of the sample.

The approximately 39 donors, aged about 6 to 95 years, were systemically healthy Caucasian individuals from Russia. Each donor gave around 9.9 milliliters of peripheral blood, collected into EDTA-treated Vacutainer tubes. Ficoll-Paque density-gradient centrifugation was used to isolate PBMCs, with at least 6 million per sample. Total RNA, at least 6 micrograms per sample, was extracted from PBMCs with Trizol reagent. For every donor, an aliquot of PBMCs went through flow cytometry to measure the percentages of naive CD45RAhigh/CD27high T cells. Results and caveats for the whole study, not just this receptor: As age increased, observed TCR beta diversity per million T cells dropped in a roughly linear way, and a significant reduction was already evident by age 40. Compared with the aged group, more naive CD4+ T cells, fewer expanded clones and increased TCR diversity were shown by the long-lived group, suggesting age selection. Estimates of total diversity based on one million sequenced T cells were regarded as lower bounds and as underestimates. Donor CMV infection status was unknown, potentially confounding age-related changes in expanded clonotypes. Bulk unsorted PBMC profiling prevented conclusive comparison of naive and antigen-experienced compartments. A strong correlation was found between observed TCR beta diversity and the percentage of naive T cells measured by flow cytometry.

Sequenced material: blood. This receptor was obtained from an elderly woman in good health. The rearrangement combines TRBV7-8 with TRBJ1-6; 5 matching bases give a weak D call of TRBD1. The CDR3 in this case is CASSSGDPRDYNSPLHF. The sequenced DNA is TGTGCCAGCAGCTCCGGGGACCCCCGGGACTATAATTCACCCCTCCACTTT.